The 28 T cell receptor beta chains below come from one sample, sequenced in a study of OX40 agonist ivuxolimab in advanced cancers. Libraries were prepared by immunoSEQ multiplex PCR; TCRdb keeps only in-frame clonotypes and omits some of them. The sample yields some 52,000 clones, 90% to 95% seen once. The sample here was CD4+ or CD8+ T cells sorted from blood, taken in a trial of the OX40 agonist ivuxolimab. The receptors originated from an adult with an advanced solid tumor such as melanoma, head and neck, liver or kidney cancer.

The CDR3 reads CASSRGWRGTNYGYTF. CDR3 DNA: TGTGCCAGCAGCCGGGGGTGGCGCGGAACTAACTATGGCTACACCTTC. V usage is TRBV28 and J usage is TRBJ1-2; possible D gene TRBD1, 5 bases. Germline CDR1 reads MDHEN; CDR2 reads SYDVKM. The germline V and J ends were trimmed by 6 bases and 0 bases, with 17 bases remaining between them. The CDR3 consists of 16 residues.

The rearrangement joins TRBV2 to TRBJ2-5; TRBD2 might be the D (5 bases). This CDR3 is 14 amino acids long. The germline V gene encodes CDR1 SNHLY and CDR2 FYNNEI. V was pared by 5 bases and J by 1 base, with 11 bases between. In DNA form, the CDR3 reads TGTGCCAGCAGTTCTAGCCGCTCCCAAGAGACCCAGTACTTC. Protein product: CASSSSRSQETQYF.

By sample share, this clone is large. The chain joins TRBV19 to TRBJ2-1; tentatively, D is TRBD1 (6 bases). Germline V gene data show CDR1 as LNHDA and CDR2 as SQIVND (reference sequence). This CDR3 has 15 amino acids. Trimming took off 4 bases at V and 1 base at J, with 11 bases between the two ends. In DNA, the CDR3 is TGTGCCAGTAGTACAATGACAGGTTCCTACAATGAGCAGTTCTTC. Translation: CASSTMTGSYNEQFF.

The gene calls are TRBV9 and TRBJ2-2, with TRBD2 matching 12 bases. CDR1 is SGDLS and CDR2 is YYNGEE in the germline V gene. With V trimmed by 0 bases and J by 4 bases, 7 bases remained unmatched. This CDR3 comprises 18 residues. This chain's CDR3 is CASSVGGLAGGSTGELFF. The CDR3 DNA follows: TGTGCCAGCAGCGTAGGCGGGCTAGCGGGAGGGTCCACCGGGGAGCTGTTTTTT.

The V and J genes are TRBV2 and TRBJ2-1; TRBD2 is a possible D gene (5 bases). CDR1 is SNHLY, CDR2 FYNNEI, per germline. Trimming removed 3 bases from V and 2 bases from J, with 20 bases in between. This CDR3 is built from 18 residues. The CDR3 reads CASSEPDLATLPYNEQFF. The CDR3 coding sequence is TGTGCCAGCAGTGAGCCAGATCTAGCCACTCTGCCCTACAATGAGCAGTTCTTC.

This clone has a single count. The chain uses TRBV18 and TRBJ1-3, with 9 bases fitting TRBD1. The CDR3 loop spans 14 amino acids. In germline, CDR1 is KGHSH, CDR2 LQKENI. V shed 3 bases, J shed 12 bases, and the junction held 9 bases outside the gene matches. The CDR3 loop reads CASSPSDRGLIIYF. For the CDR3, the DNA is TGTGCCAGCTCACCTTCGGACAGGGGCCTGATCATATATTTT.

J is TRBJ2-7 and V is TRBV11-2; D may be TRBD2 (5 bases). The CDR3 totals 15 residues. In germline, CDR1 is SGHAT, CDR2 FQNNGV. Trimming cost V 5 bases and J 4 bases, with 18 bases left between them. CDR3 region: CASSPPTRGLYEQYF. For the CDR3, the DNA is TGTGCCAGCAGCCCCCCTACCCGGGGATTGTACGAGCAGTACTTC. The variable domain in full, completed from reference TRBV11-2 and TRBJ2-7, reads EAGVAQSPRYKIIEKRQSVAFWCNPISGHATLYWYQQILGQGPKLLIQFQNNGVVDDSQLPKDRFSAERLKGVDSTLKIQPAKLEDSAVYLCASSPPTRGLYEQYFGPGTRLTVT.

This chain joins TRBV13 and TRBJ2-2, with 12 bases fitting TRBD2. The V gene's germline CDR1 is PRHDT and CDR2 FYEKMQ (reference sequence). V trimming: 5 bases; J trimming: 4 bases; junction bases outside the gene matches: 8. The CDR3 has 17 amino acids. CDR3 in DNA: TGTGCCAGCAGCGCCGTGGGGACTAGCGGGTCCACCGGGGAGCTGTTTTTT. Protein sequence: CASSAVGTSGSTGELFF.

The chain has TRBV28 and TRBJ2-4; D may be TRBD2 (5 bases). With 3 bases removed from V and 9 bases from J, the gap between germline ends came to 12 bases. CDR1 is MDHEN and CDR2 is SYDVKM in the germline V gene. The CDR3 contains 13 residues. The CDR3 DNA reads as TGTGCCAGCAGTTTCCGTCGGGCGGGCATTCAGTACTTC. Its protein product is CASSFRRAGIQYF.

The chain employs TRBV27 and TRBJ2-3; D is unresolved. The V and J ends lost 5 bases and 1 base respectively, with 10 bases between them. CDR3 size: 14 residues. The germline CDR1 and CDR2 sequences are MNHEY and SMNVEV (reference sequence). The CDR3 is CASSPRHGTDTQYF. The CDR3 nucleotides read TGTGCCAGCAGTCCGAGACACGGCACAGATACGCAGTATTTT.

This chain connects TRBV9 to TRBJ2-7; tentatively, D is TRBD1 (6 bases). In germline, CDR1 is SGDLS, CDR2 YYNGEE. Trimming pared 7 bases from V and 1 base from J, leaving 9 bases between. The CDR3 is made up of 12 amino acids. Here the CDR3 reads CASSQGSYEQYF. CDR3 coding DNA: TGTGCCAGCTCCCAGGGGTCCTACGAGCAGTACTTC.

The rearrangement joins TRBV7-9 to TRBJ2-4, with D uncertain. Germline CDR1 is SEHNR and CDR2 is FQNEAQ (reference sequence). The V end was cut by 5 bases, the J end by 1 base, with 6 bases between. The CDR3 length is 13 residues. The CDR3 here is CASSPQAKNIQYF. Here the CDR3 DNA reads TGTGCCAGCAGCCCCCAGGCCAAAAACATTCAGTACTTC.

J is TRBJ1-3 and V is TRBV7-9, with D hard to call. This CDR3 contains 14 residues. V dropped 1 base and J dropped 0 bases, with 4 bases sitting between them. The germline gives CDR1 SEHNR, CDR2 FQNEAQ (reference sequence). The CDR3 here is CASSLGDSGNTIYF. CDR3 bases: TGTGCCAGCAGCTTAGGGGACTCTGGAAACACCATATATTTT.

The chain carries TRBV27 and TRBJ2-1, with 10 bases fitting TRBD1. This CDR3 contains 17 residues. V trimming: 2 bases; J trimming: 4 bases; junction bases outside the gene matches: 8. Germline V CDR1 and CDR2: MNHEY, SMNVEV (reference sequence). For the CDR3, the DNA is TGTGCCAGCAGTTTAGATCTCGGGACAGGGGAATACAATGAGCAGTTCTTC. Residues: CASSLDLGTGEYNEQFF.

This clone was detected only once. The chain carries TRBV28 and TRBJ1-2; D possibly corresponds to TRBD1 (6 bases). Trimming pared 2 bases from V and 3 bases from J, leaving 10 bases between. This CDR3 is 14 amino acids long. From germline, CDR1 is MDHEN and CDR2 SYDVKM. CDR3 residues: CASSLGTTDYGYTF. For the CDR3, the DNA is TGTGCCAGCAGTTTAGGGACAACCGACTATGGCTACACCTTC.

The rearrangement joins TRBV25-1 to TRBJ1-3; D remains ambiguous. CDR3 length equals 16 residues. Per germline, CDR1 MGHDK and CDR2 SYGVNS. With 1 base removed from V and 0 bases from J, the gap between germline ends came to 10 bases. CDR3: CASSESEPLSGNTIYF. CDR3 DNA sequence: TGTGCCAGCAGTGAATCGGAGCCTCTCTCTGGAAACACCATATATTTT.

This chain uses TRBV13 with TRBJ2-7; TRBD2 matches 11 bases. The V gene end was trimmed by 5 bases and the J gene end by 2 bases; junction bases not matched to a gene: 5. The CDR3 sequence is 15 residues long. The germline gives CDR1 PRHDT, CDR2 FYEKMQ (reference sequence). CDR3 region: CASSQGLAATYEQYF. The CDR3 DNA sequence: TGTGCCAGCAGCCAGGGACTAGCGGCTACCTACGAGCAGTACTTC.

The CDR3 spells CASSISDGALNYGYTF. CDR3 nucleotide sequence: TGTGCCAGTAGTATCTCGGACGGAGCCCTTAACTATGGCTACACCTTC. The V call is TRBV19, the J call TRBJ1-2; no reliable D call. Germline CDR1 and CDR2: LNHDA and SQIVND (reference sequence). V was cut by 3 bases and J by 1 base, with 15 bases left in between. CDR3 length equals 16 residues.

The chain couples TRBV4-1 to TRBJ1-2; the D is unclear. Germline V gene sequence: CDR1 MGHRA, CDR2 YSYEKL. CDR3 size: 15 residues. Trimming left V 4 bases short and J 8 bases short, with 20 bases between. This CDR3 is CASSRSIVRGEGYTF. CDR3 in DNA: TGCGCCAGCAGCCGATCAATCGTCCGGGGAGAAGGCTACACCTTC.

The V call is TRBV7-9, the J call TRBJ2-7; D remains unclear. Germline loops: CDR1 SEHNR, CDR2 FQNEAQ (reference sequence). The CDR3 contains 13 residues. V was cut by 1 base and J by 3 bases, with 7 bases left in between. The DNA of the CDR3 is TGTGCCAGCAGCTTAGTAGCCGGCTACGAGCAGTACTTC. Protein product: CASSLVAGYEQYF. The whole variable domain, remainder taken from reference TRBV7-9 and TRBJ2-7, is DTGVSQNPRHKITKRGQNVTFRCDPISEHNRLYWYRQTLGQGPEFLTYFQNEAQLEKSRLLSDRFSAERPKGSFSTLEIQRTEQGDSAMYLCASSLVAGYEQYFGPGTRLTVT.

The chain has TRBV2 and TRBJ2-6; weak D call: TRBD2 (6 bases). CDR3 length: 16 amino acids. The germline gives CDR1 SNHLY, CDR2 FYNNEI. V was shortened by 4 bases and J by 2 bases, with 12 bases between the two germline ends. The CDR3 spells CASSANPSAGANVLTF. The CDR3 coding sequence is TGTGCCAGCAGTGCAAACCCTAGCGCTGGGGCCAACGTCCTGACTTTC.

This clone was observed a handful of times. The chain recombines TRBV19 with TRBJ1-2; a possible D gene is TRBD1 (5 bases). V lost 11 bases and J lost 3, with 13 bases in between. The germline gives CDR1 LNHDA, CDR2 SQIVND (reference sequence). This CDR3 comprises 12 residues. In DNA, the CDR3 is TGTGCCTCCATTGACAGAGACTATGGCTACACCTTC. Amino acid sequence: CASIDRDYGYTF.

The chain is built from TRBV9 and TRBJ1-1, with TRBD1 as a possible D gene (6 bases). The CDR3 is 14 amino acids. Germline V CDR1 and CDR2: SGDLS, YYNGEE. V was trimmed by 3 bases and J by 1 base, leaving 10 bases between them. The CDR3 DNA is TGTGCCAGCAGCGCGTCGACAGGGAACACTGAAGCTTTCTTT. Translating it yields CASSASTGNTEAFF.

This sequence joins TRBV2 and TRBJ2-1; D is perhaps TRBD1 (5 bases). Per germline, CDR1 SNHLY and CDR2 FYNNEI. The CDR3 is made up of 12 amino acids. V lost 6 bases and J 7 bases, leaving 10 bases between the germline ends. CDR3 sequence reads: CASSAGLNEQFF. DNA of the CDR3: TGTGCCAGCAGCGCAGGGTTGAATGAGCAGTTCTTC.

This clone was seen more than once but under ten times. V gene TRBV7-8 combines with J gene TRBJ2-7; unclear D gene. The CDR3 is 12 residues long. V shed 5 bases and J shed 7 bases, with 12 bases lying between them. Germline V lookup: CDR1 SGHVS, CDR2 FQNEAQ. The CDR3 protein is CASSLSPSEQYF. The DNA of the CDR3 is TGTGCCAGCAGCCTTTCACCGTCAGAGCAGTACTTC. The full variable domain, completed using reference TRBV7-8 and TRBJ2-7, is GAGVSQSPRYKVAKRGQDVALRCDPISGHVSLFWYQQALGQGPEFLTYFQNEAQLDKSGLPSDRFFAERPEGSVSTLKIQRTQQEDSAVYLCASSLSPSEQYFGPGTRLTVT.

The chain links TRBV7-9 to TRBJ2-5; 7 bases align to TRBD2. CDR1 and CDR2 (germline): SEHNR, FQNEAQ (reference sequence). This CDR3 is 17 amino acids long. With V trimmed by 1 base and J by 1 base, 9 bases remained unmatched. The CDR3 DNA is TGTGCCAGCAGCTTAGAGAATCGCGGGAGTGGCCAAGAGACCCAGTACTTC. The encoded protein is CASSLENRGSGQETQYF.

The chain is built from TRBV27 and TRBJ2-7, with 11 bases identical to TRBD2. The CDR3 is made up of 18 amino acids. The germline gives CDR1 MNHEY, CDR2 SMNVEV (reference sequence). The trim removed 2 bases at V and 5 bases at J, leaving 14 bases unmatched. The chain's CDR3 is CASSLVSTSGSGSHEQYF. The CDR3 DNA is TGTGCCAGCAGTTTAGTATCCACTAGCGGGAGTGGATCCCACGAGCAGTACTTC.

The chain joins TRBV28 to TRBJ2-5; 8 bases fit TRBD1. This CDR3 comprises 16 residues. V was clipped by 7 bases and J by 0 bases; unmatched bases: 10. Per germline, CDR1 MDHEN and CDR2 SYDVKM. CDR3 in DNA: TGTGCCAGCACATCGGACAGGGAGGAGTACCAAGAGACCCAGTACTTC. Translating it yields CASTSDREEYQETQYF.